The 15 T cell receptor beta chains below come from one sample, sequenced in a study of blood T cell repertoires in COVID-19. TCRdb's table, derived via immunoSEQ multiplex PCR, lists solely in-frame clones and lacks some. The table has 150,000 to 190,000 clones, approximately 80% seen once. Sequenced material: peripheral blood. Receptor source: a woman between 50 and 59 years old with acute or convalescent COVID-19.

For the CDR3, the DNA is TGTGCCAGCAGCTTGGGTTATGTCGGGACGGGGGTTTATAGCAATCAGCCCCAGCATTTT. It codes for CASSLGYVGTGVYSNQPQHF. This chain links TRBV5-8 with TRBJ1-5; D perhaps matches TRBD1 (5 bases). In germline, CDR1 is SGHTS, CDR2 YDEGEE. The length of the CDR3 is 20 residues. With 0 bases removed from V and 0 bases from J, the gap between germline ends came to 22 bases.

Here the CDR3 reads CASSLEPRAGGETQYF. CDR3 nucleotide sequence: TGCGCCAGCAGCTTGGAGCCCAGGGCAGGCGGAGAGACCCAGTACTTC. The genes are TRBV5-1 and TRBJ2-5; D is perhaps TRBD1 (5 bases). The V and J ends lost 0 bases and 4 bases respectively, with 16 bases between them. The CDR3 is 16 amino acids. Germline-derived CDR1 and CDR2 are SGHRS and YFSETQ. Drawing the rest from reference TRBV5-1 and TRBJ2-5, the complete variable domain is KAGVTQTPRYLIKTRGQQVTLSCSPISGHRSVSWYQQTPGQGLQFLFEYFSETQRNKGNFPGRFSGRQFSNSRSEMNVSTLELGDSALYLCASSLEPRAGGETQYFGPGTRLLVL.

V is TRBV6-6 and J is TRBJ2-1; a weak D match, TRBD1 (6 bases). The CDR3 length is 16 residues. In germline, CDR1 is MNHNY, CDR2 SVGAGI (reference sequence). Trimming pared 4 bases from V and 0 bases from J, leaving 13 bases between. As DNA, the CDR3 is TGTGCCAGCAGTTCCCGCGGACAGTCCTCCTACAATGAGCAGTTCTTC. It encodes CASSSRGQSSYNEQFF.

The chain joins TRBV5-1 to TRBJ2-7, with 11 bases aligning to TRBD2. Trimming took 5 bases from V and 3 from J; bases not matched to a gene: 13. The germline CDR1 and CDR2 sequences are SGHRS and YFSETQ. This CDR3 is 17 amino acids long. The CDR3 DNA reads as TGCGCCAGCAGTCACGTACTAGCGGGGGCCACTTACTACGAGCAGTACTTC. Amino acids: CASSHVLAGATYYEQYF. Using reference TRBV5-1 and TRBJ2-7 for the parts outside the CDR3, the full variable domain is KAGVTQTPRYLIKTRGQQVTLSCSPISGHRSVSWYQQTPGQGLQFLFEYFSETQRNKGNFPGRFSGRQFSNSRSEMNVSTLELGDSALYLCASSHVLAGATYYEQYFGPGTRLTVT.

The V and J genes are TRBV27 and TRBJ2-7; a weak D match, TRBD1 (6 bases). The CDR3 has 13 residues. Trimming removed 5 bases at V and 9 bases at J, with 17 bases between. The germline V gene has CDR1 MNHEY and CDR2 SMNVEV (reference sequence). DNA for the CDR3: TGTGCCAGCAGTAACACAGGGTACTGGGGGCAGTACTTC. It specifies CASSNTGYWGQYF.

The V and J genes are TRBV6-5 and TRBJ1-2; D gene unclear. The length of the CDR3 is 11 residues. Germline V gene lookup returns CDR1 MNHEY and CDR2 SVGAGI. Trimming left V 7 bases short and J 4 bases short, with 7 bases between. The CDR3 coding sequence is TGTGCCAGCAAGAGGCTCTATGGCTACACCTTC. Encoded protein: CASKRLYGYTF.

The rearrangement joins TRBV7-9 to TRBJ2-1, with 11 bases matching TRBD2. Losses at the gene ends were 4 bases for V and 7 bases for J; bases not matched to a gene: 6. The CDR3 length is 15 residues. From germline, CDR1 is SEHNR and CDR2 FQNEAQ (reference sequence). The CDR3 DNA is TGTGCCAGCAGCTCAACTAGCGGGAGTTTGAATGAGCAGTTCTTC. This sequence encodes CASSSTSGSLNEQFF.

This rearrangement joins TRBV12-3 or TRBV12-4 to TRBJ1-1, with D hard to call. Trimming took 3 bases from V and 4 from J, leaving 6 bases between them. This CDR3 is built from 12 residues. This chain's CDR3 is CASSFFGTEAFF. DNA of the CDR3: TGTGCCAGCAGTTTCTTCGGCACTGAAGCTTTCTTT.

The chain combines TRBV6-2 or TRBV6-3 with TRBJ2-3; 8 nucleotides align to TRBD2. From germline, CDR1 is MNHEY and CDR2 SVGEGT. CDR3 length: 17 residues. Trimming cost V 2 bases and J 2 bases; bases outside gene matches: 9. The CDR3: CASSYRGLAGTTDTQYF. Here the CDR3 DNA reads TGTGCCAGCAGTTACCGTGGTCTAGCGGGTACCACAGATACGCAGTATTTT.

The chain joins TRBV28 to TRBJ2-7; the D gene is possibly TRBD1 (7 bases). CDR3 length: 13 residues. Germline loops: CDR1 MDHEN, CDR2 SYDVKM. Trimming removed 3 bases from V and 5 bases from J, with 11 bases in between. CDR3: CASSLQGGHEQYF. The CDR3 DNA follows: TGTGCCAGCAGTTTGCAGGGGGGCCACGAGCAGTACTTC. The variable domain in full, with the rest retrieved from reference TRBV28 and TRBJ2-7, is DVKVTQSSRYLVKRTGEKVFLECVQDMDHENMFWYRQDPGLGLRLIYFSYDVKMKEKGDIPEGYSVSREKKERFSLILESASTNQTSMYLCASSLQGGHEQYFGPGTRLTVT.

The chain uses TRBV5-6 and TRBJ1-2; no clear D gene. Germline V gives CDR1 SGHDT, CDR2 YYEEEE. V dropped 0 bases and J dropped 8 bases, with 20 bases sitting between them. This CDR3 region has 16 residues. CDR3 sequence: CASSLAGSASVWGYTF. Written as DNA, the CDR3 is TGTGCCAGCAGCTTGGCCGGGTCGGCTAGTGTTTGGGGCTACACCTTC.

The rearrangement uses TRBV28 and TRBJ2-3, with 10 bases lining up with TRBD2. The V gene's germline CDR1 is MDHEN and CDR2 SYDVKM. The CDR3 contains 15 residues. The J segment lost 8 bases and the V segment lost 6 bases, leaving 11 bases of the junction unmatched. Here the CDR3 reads CASRNTLAGVGTQYF. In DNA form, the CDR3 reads TGTGCCAGCAGAAATACCCTAGCGGGAGTTGGTACGCAGTATTTT.

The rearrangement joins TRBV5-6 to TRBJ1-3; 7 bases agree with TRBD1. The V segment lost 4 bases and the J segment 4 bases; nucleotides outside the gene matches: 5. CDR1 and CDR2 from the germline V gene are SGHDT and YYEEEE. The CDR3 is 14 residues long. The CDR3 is CASSQTGVGNTIYF. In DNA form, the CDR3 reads TGTGCCAGCAGCCAAACAGGGGTCGGAAACACCATATATTTT.

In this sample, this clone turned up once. The CDR3 protein is CAISQQGNSYGYTF. In DNA, the CDR3 is TGTGCCATCAGCCAGCAGGGGAACTCCTATGGCTACACCTTC. The chain joins TRBV10-3 to TRBJ1-2, with D maybe TRBD1 (6 bases). The CDR3 extends over 14 amino acids. Germline V lookup: CDR1 ENHRY, CDR2 SYGVKD. Trimming took 6 bases from V and 4 from J, leaving 15 bases between them.

The CDR3 region is CASSLTRQGWAGELFF. CDR3 DNA sequence: TGTGCCAGCAGTCTAACCAGACAGGGCTGGGCCGGGGAGCTGTTTTTT. The rearrangement uses TRBV28 and TRBJ2-2, with 7 bases matching TRBD1. CDR1 MDHEN and CDR2 SYDVKM come from the germline V gene. This CDR3 has 16 amino acids. V lost 5 bases to trimming and J lost 6 bases; unmatched junction nucleotides: 12.